This T cell receptor beta chain was identified in a study of blood T cell repertoires in COVID-19. Sequencing used immunoSEQ multiplex PCR; TCRdb keeps in-frame clones, though not all of them. Of roughly 18,000 clones in the sample, 89% were seen once. What was sequenced was peripheral blood. This sequence was found in a man aged 55 to 69 with active COVID-19.

The CDR3, as DNA: TGTGCCAGCAGCGATTGGACCCCTGGAGGCTACGGTTCACCCCTCCACTTT. Protein sequence: CASSDWTPGGYGSPLHF. V usage is TRBV7-8 and J usage is TRBJ1-6; D is unresolved. This CDR3 spans 17 amino acids. The V gene's germline CDR1 is SGHVS and CDR2 FQNEAQ. V was trimmed by 5 bases and J by 9 bases, leaving 23 bases between them.